These 10 T cell receptor beta chains were all obtained from the same sample, sequenced in a study of T cells and copy number aberrations in small-cell lung cancer. Clones were sequenced by immunoSEQ multiplex PCR, and TCRdb holds only the in-frame ones, with some missing. The repertoire holds approximately 3,100 clones, with 90% as singletons. Sequences were obtained from normal tissue next to the tumor. These receptors were collected from a man aged 45-65 years with small cell lung cancer.

This rearrangement joins TRBV23-1 to TRBJ1-3; 9 bases match TRBD1. TRBV23-1 is identified as an open reading frame with a role that is uncertain. This CDR3 is built from 14 residues. V lost 10 bases and J lost 4; bases outside the gene matches: 8. The CDR3 protein is CATPGTGWGNTIYF. The CDR3 region has the DNA TGCGCCACCCCCGGGACAGGGTGGGGAAACACCATATATTTT.

The chain employs TRBV19 and TRBJ1-1, with TRBD1 as a possible D gene (5 bases). V was cut by 8 bases and J by 4 bases, with 20 bases left in between. CDR1 is LNHDA and CDR2 is SQIVND in the germline V gene (reference sequence). There are 15 residues in the CDR3. This CDR3 reads CASGDGILGGTEAFF. The CDR3 DNA reads as TGTGCCAGTGGGGACGGAATTTTGGGGGGCACTGAAGCTTTCTTT.

The chain recombines TRBV19 with TRBJ2-3; TRBD2 might be the D (6 bases). The V end was cut by 3 bases, the J end by 3 bases, with 16 bases between. Germline assignment: CDR1 LNHDA and CDR2 SQIVND (reference sequence). This CDR3 has 16 residues. CDR3 sequence (DNA): TGTGCCAGTAGTATCATTGGGGCGGGAATTACAGATACGCAGTATTTT. It yields the protein CASSIIGAGITDTQYF.

The chain carries TRBV11-2 and TRBJ1-1, with 7 positions matching TRBD1. V lost 1 base to trimming and J lost 0 bases; unmatched junction nucleotides: 8. The CDR3 has 17 residues. Germline values: CDR1 SGHAT, CDR2 FQNNGV. The CDR3 loop is CASSLGRGTRVNTEAFF. In nucleotides, the CDR3 is TGTGCCAGCAGCTTAGGCAGGGGGACCAGGGTGAACACTGAAGCTTTCTTT.

The rearrangement uses TRBV4-2 and TRBJ2-6, with D perhaps matching TRBD2 (6 bases). The germline gives CDR1 LGHNA, CDR2 YNFKEQ. Deletions cut 0 bases from V and 0 bases from J, with 6 bases between. This CDR3 has 16 amino acids. The CDR3 region is CASSQEEGSGANVLTF. DNA of the CDR3: TGTGCCAGCAGCCAAGAGGAGGGCTCTGGGGCCAACGTCCTGACTTTC.

This rearrangement joins TRBV9 to TRBJ2-5; D may correspond to TRBD1 or TRBD2 (7 bases each). Trimming pared 0 bases from V and 5 bases from J, leaving 17 bases between. There are 16 residues in the CDR3. The germline gives CDR1 SGDLS, CDR2 YYNGEE. This CDR3 reads CASSVGAGQTGETQYF. DNA for the CDR3: TGTGCCAGCAGCGTAGGAGCGGGACAGACGGGGGAGACCCAGTACTTC.

The chain uses TRBV6-5 and TRBJ1-1; TRBD1 matches 7 bases. The V gene's germline CDR1 is MNHEY and CDR2 SVGAGI. The CDR3 runs 13 residues. V lost 6 bases and J lost 8; bases outside the gene matches: 9. The CDR3 region has the DNA TGTGCCAGCAGCCGTTTGGGACAGACCGAAGCTTTCTTT. Its translation: CASSRLGQTEAFF.

With regard to this clone: No conserved phenylalanine or tryptophan is present at the end of the CDR3, so a read error is the likely explanation. The DNA is left out, because the CDR3 cannot be placed on it with certainty; the CDR3 is given as TCRdb lists it. CDR3 protein: CASSLAPGLVIL. This rearrangement joins TRBV7-2 to TRBJ2-7; no check of the table's D call, TRBD2, against the DNA was made. The CDR3 sequence runs 12 residues, both termini included. The V gene's germline CDR1 is SGHTA and CDR2 FQGNSA.

The CDR3 DNA sequence: TGTGCCAGCAGCCCATCTTACCAAAGCACAGATACGCAGTATTTT. It specifies CASSPSYQSTDTQYF. The V and J genes are TRBV7-2 and TRBJ2-3, with D unclear. CDR3 size: 15 residues. From germline, CDR1 is SGHTA and CDR2 FQGNSA. V lost 5 bases to trimming and J lost 0 bases, with 12 bases between them.

V is TRBV2 and J is TRBJ1-2; 7 bases agree with TRBD1. Germline V gene data show CDR1 as SNHLY and CDR2 as FYNNEI. This CDR3 region has 15 residues. V lost 1 base and J lost 3; bases outside the gene matches: 5. The CDR3 coding sequence is TGTGCCAGCAGTGAAGGACAGGGACTCTACTATGGCTACACCTTC. The encoded protein is CASSEGQGLYYGYTF. The full variable domain, in which reference TRBV2 and TRBJ1-2 provide the parts outside the CDR3, is EPEVTQTPSHQVTQMGQEVILRCVPISNHLYFYWYRQILGQKVEFLVSFYNNEISEKSEIFDDQFSVERPDGSNFTLKIRSTKLEDSAMYFCASSEGQGLYYGYTFGSGTRLTVV.